These T cell receptor beta chains were read from a single sample in a study of OX40 agonist ivuxolimab in advanced cancers. Using immunoSEQ multiplex PCR, the repertoire was profiled, and TCRdb retains in-frame clones only, with some absent. The sample consists of about 45,000 clones, roughly 86% of them appearing once. Sequences were derived from CD4+ or CD8+ T cells sorted from blood, sampled in a trial of the OX40 agonist ivuxolimab. Every receptor here comes from an adult with an advanced solid tumor such as melanoma, head and neck, liver or kidney cancer. Each CDR3 is given with its conserved first and last residue. D genes are given only for firm matches. Rows may omit the clone size; those that give it use once, few, many or a size class.

NA | NA | TRBJ1-6 | TRBV21-1 | 16 | CASSKEGTSSNSPLHF | TGTGCCAGCAGCAAAGAGGGCACATCCTCAAATTCACCCCTCCACTTT
NA | NA | TRBJ1-3 | TRBV7-9 | 17 | CASSPAHGGLSGNTIYF | TGTGCCAGCAGCCCCGCCCATGGGGGGTTATCTGGAAACACCATATATTTT
NA | once | TRBJ2-5 | TRBV4-3 | 19 | CASSQDRRAPRRPQETQYF | TGCGCCAGCAGCCAAGATCGTAGGGCCCCCAGAAGGCCCCAAGAGACCCAGTACTTC
TRBD2 | once | TRBJ2-7 | TRBV6-5 | 14 | CASKASGRRGEQYF | TGTGCCAGCAAAGCTAGCGGGAGACGGGGCGAGCAGTACTTC
NA | once | TRBJ2-2 | TRBV5-8 | 15 | CASSQGARFTGELFF | TGTGCCAGCAGCCAAGGGGCCCGTTTCACCGGGGAGCTGTTTTTT
TRBD1 | few | TRBJ1-6 | TRBV7-2 | 16 | CASSVTKGQGGVPLHF | TGTGCCAGCAGCGTAACTAAGGGACAGGGAGGCGTACCCCTCCACTTT
TRBD1 | NA | TRBJ2-2 | TRBV5-1 | 18 | CASSLGGQGALNTGELFF | TGCGCCAGCAGCCTCGGGGGACAGGGCGCCCTGAACACCGGGGAGCTGTTTTTT
TRBD2 | NA | TRBJ2-3 | TRBV7-2 | 15 | CASSYTSGNTDTQYF | TGTGCCAGCAGCTACACTAGCGGAAACACAGATACGCAGTATTTT
NA | NA | TRBJ1-5 | TRBV6-5 | 12 | CASRDSNQPQHF | TGTGCCAGCAGGGATAGCAATCAGCCCCAGCATTTT
NA | NA | TRBJ2-3 | TRBV7-9 | 15 | CASSLEGLSTDTQYF | TGTGCCAGCAGCTTAGAGGGTTTAAGCACAGATACGCAGTATTTT